What follows are 8 T cell receptor beta chains derived from one specimen sequenced in a study of a mutant IDH1 vaccine in newly diagnosed glioma (dated by TCRdb to the early 2020s). No antigens are known for them. The receptor library was made with the immunoSEQ multiplex PCR assay. Here the immuneACCESS table is served through TCRdb, limited to in-frame sequences with V and J called. Missing clones are a known gap in these copies; in checked studies unresolved V genes cover under half, and the rest lacks a known reason. Across this sample there are some 71,000 clones, with more than 75% seen only once. The leading ten clones occupy approximately 2% of the sample. The time point label on this specimen signifies: week 35, safety follow-up. Each vaccine dose, consisting of 300 ug of a 20-mer mutant IDH1 peptide in Montanide, was administered subcutaneously with topical imiquimod. The sample consisted of PBMCs, taken from a glioma patient whose treatment included an IDH1 peptide vaccine. The receptors shown here come from a man between 25 and 39 years old with glioma.

This chain connects TRBV29-1 to TRBJ1-4; 11 bases are a match to TRBD1. This CDR3 is 14 amino acids long. V lost 7 bases, J lost 8 bases, and 9 bases stayed unmatched. From germline, CDR1 is SQVTM and CDR2 ANQGSEA. DNA for the CDR3: TGCAGCGCCCAAACGGGACAGGGGGGGGAAAAACTGTTTTTT. Protein product: CSAQTGQGGEKLFF.

The chain recombines TRBV28 with TRBJ2-3; 10 bases are a match to TRBD2. Per the germline V gene, CDR1 is MDHEN and CDR2 is SYDVKM. The CDR3 loop spans 16 amino acids. V was pared by 6 bases and J by 5 bases, with 11 bases of the junction left unmatched. The CDR3 DNA is TGTGCCAGCAGGCCAAACAGCGGGAGGGGGAGAGATACGCAGTATTTT. This gives the protein CASRPNSGRGRDTQYF.

This chain connects TRBV27 to TRBJ2-7; 7 nucleotides align to TRBD1. The CDR3 is 14 residues long. The V gene's germline CDR1 is MNHEY and CDR2 SMNVEV (reference sequence). Trimming removed 6 bases from V and 7 bases from J; junction bases left unmatched: 12. Written as DNA, the CDR3 is TGTGCCAGCAGCCGTGACAGGGAATTAGGAGAGCAGTACTTC. It is translated as CASSRDRELGEQYF.

The chain has TRBV7-3 and TRBJ2-1; a possible D gene is TRBD2 (6 bases). Germline V CDR1 and CDR2: SGHTA, FQGTGA. This CDR3 has 15 residues. The ends were cut back, 1 base at V and 5 bases at J, with 12 bases in the middle. The CDR3 coding sequence is TGTGCCAGCAGCTTAAGAGCGGGCCCCCACAATGAGCAGTTCTTC. Its protein product is CASSLRAGPHNEQFF. Complete variable domain (other parts from reference TRBV7-3 and TRBJ2-1): GAGVSQTPSNKVTEKGKYVELRCDPISGHTALYWYRQSLGQGPEFLIYFQGTGAADDSGLPNDRFFAVRPEGSVSTLKIQRTERGDSAVYLCASSLRAGPHNEQFFGPGTRLTVL.

This chain connects TRBV6-6 to TRBJ1-1; 7 nucleotides match TRBD1. CDR3 length equals 15 residues. Germline V gene sequence: CDR1 MNHNY, CDR2 SVGAGI (reference sequence). V shed 6 bases and J 3 bases; nucleotides not matched to a gene: 10. The CDR3 spells CASRQRFTGDTEAFF. The CDR3 DNA reads TGTGCCAGCAGACAAAGATTTACAGGGGACACTGAAGCTTTCTTT.

The chain carries TRBV29-1 and TRBJ2-7; D might be TRBD1 or TRBD2, each matching 5 bases. CDR1 is SQVTM, CDR2 ANQGSEA, per germline. V was trimmed by 1 base and J by 0 bases, leaving 16 bases between them. The CDR3 has 16 residues. Written as DNA, the CDR3 is TGCAGCGTTGAAGGTCCCGGGACCAGGAGCTCCTACGAGCAGTACTTC. Amino acid sequence: CSVEGPGTRSSYEQYF.

This sequence joins TRBV15 and TRBJ1-3; 7 nucleotides agree with TRBD1. CDR3 length equals 16 residues. J was trimmed by 4 bases and V by 4 bases; bases with no gene match: 10. Looked up from germline, CDR1 is LNHNV and CDR2 is YYDKDF (reference sequence). CDR3 region: CATSTRYRGRGNTIYF. The CDR3 nucleotides read TGTGCCACCAGCACGAGGTACAGGGGAAGAGGAAACACCATATATTTT. The whole variable domain, remainder taken from reference TRBV15 and TRBJ1-3, is DAMVIQNPRYQVTQFGKPVTLSCSQTLNHNVMYWYQQKSSQAPKLLFHYYDKDFNNEADTPDNFQSRRPNTSFCFLDIRSPGLGDTAMYLCATSTRYRGRGNTIYFGEGSWLTVV.

V gene TRBV6-1 combines with J gene TRBJ2-3, with 7 bases identical to TRBD2. Germline CDR1 and CDR2: MNHNS and SASEGT. The CDR3 contains 14 residues. The trim removed 8 bases at V and 8 bases at J, leaving 13 bases unmatched. The CDR3 nucleotides read TGTGCCAGCGGGGGGGTCAGTCGGCAAGGTACGCAGTATTTT. Translated: CASGGVSRQGTQYF.